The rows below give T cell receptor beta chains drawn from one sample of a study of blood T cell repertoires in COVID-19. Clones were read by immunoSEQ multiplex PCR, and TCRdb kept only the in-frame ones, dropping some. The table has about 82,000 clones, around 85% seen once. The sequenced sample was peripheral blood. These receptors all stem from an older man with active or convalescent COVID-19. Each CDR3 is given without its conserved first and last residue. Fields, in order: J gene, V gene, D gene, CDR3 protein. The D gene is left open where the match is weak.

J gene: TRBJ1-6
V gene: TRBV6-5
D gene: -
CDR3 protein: AGRGVWGSPLH

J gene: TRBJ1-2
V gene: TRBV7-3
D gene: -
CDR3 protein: ASSLTSGSNYGYT

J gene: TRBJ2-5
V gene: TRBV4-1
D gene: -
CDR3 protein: ASSPGFGVGGETQY

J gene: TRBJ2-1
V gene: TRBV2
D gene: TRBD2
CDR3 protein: ASSELAGGYNEQF

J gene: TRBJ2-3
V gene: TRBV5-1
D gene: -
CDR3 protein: ASSLDRMDTQY

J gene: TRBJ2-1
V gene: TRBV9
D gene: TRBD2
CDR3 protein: ASSVEAGAAEQF

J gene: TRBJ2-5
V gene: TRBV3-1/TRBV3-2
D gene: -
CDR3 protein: ASSGRETQY

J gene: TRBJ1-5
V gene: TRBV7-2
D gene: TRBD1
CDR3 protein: ASSLVTGGNQPQH

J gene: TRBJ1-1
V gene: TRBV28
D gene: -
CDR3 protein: ASSSLPQLEAF

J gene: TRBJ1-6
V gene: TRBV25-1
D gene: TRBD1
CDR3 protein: ASSASRDRGFNSPLH

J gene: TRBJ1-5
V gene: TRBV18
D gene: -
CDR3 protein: ASSPGTGHLPQH

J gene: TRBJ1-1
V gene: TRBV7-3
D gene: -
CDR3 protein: ASSLIRGRGQNTEAF

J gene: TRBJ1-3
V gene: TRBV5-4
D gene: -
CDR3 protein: ASSSRIDSSGNTIY

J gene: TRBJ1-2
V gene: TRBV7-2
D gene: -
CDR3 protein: ASSYGANYGYT

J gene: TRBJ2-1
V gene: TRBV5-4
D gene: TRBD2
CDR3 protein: ASSLTGAGPYNEQF

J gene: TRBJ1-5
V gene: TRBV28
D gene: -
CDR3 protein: ASRPLEGPQH

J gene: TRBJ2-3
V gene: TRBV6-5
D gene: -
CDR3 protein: ASSYRQGNTDTQY

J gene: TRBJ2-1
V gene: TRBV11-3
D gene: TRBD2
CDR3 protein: ASSPQGLALTEQF

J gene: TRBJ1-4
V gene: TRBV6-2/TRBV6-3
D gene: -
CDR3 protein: ASSQPQVEKLF

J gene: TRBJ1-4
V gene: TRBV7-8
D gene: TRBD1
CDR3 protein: ASSSPGGLREKLF

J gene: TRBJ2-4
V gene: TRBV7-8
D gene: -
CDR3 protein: ASSLARGQPLAKNIQY

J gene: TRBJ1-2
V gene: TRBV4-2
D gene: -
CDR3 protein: ASSSLGESYGYT

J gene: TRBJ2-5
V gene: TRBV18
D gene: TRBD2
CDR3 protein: ASSPKRDTQY

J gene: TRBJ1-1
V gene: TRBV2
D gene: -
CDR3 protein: ASSPGQRQNTEAF

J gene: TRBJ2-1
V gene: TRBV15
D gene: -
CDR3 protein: ATSNAGRSGWSYNEQF

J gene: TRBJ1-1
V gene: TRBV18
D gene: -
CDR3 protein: ASNRDTVGNTEAF

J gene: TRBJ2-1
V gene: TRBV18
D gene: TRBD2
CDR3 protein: ASSLSPSGDYNEQF

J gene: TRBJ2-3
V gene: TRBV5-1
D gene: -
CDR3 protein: ASSLGGTDTQY

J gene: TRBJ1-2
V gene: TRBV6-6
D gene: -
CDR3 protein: AGQGATVGYT

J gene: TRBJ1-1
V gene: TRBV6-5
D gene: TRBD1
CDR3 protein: ASEQTGGSFEAF

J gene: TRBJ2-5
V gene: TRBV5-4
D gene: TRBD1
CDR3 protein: ASGGQGVQETQY

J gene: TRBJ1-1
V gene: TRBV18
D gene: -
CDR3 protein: ASSNRNTEAF

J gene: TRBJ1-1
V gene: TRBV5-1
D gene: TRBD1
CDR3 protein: ASSETGAGVEAF

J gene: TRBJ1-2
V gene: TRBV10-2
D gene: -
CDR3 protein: ASSGVRSGYGYT

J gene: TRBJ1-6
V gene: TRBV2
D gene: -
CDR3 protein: ASTGDRSPLH

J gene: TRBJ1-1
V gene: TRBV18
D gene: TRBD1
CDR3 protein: ASSPSDRDTEAF

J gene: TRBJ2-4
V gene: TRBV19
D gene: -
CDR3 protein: ASSMVARGNIQY